The clone carrying this T cell receptor (beta chain) has ten or more counts. Its antigen is not identified. The data originate from a study of T-cell reconstitution after alpha-beta-depleted transplantation in children. General study results and limits: T-cell counts and diversity at one year post-transplant came mainly from newly produced T cells. It was reported that alpha-beta T cells came from several hundred expanded graft clones (about two months after transplant). The high TCRbeta diversity at day 60 in some patients came from surviving recipient T cells and thymic progenitors.

V shed 6 bases and J 1 base; nucleotides not matched to a gene: 8. This CDR3 has 16 residues. Unique molecular identifiers were incorporated into the prepared TCRbeta library. TCRdb re-called the PCR reads through MiXCR, storing one row per CDR3 protein. The sample includes almost 500,000 distinct CDR3 sequences, about 10% of them seen just once. This clonotype originated in a child aged 2 to 15 with inherited bone marrow failure, due to receive a stem cell transplant. The source was PBMCs, collected before TCRalphabeta/CD19-depleted stem cell transplant. The chain employs TRBV12-3 or TRBV12-4 and TRBJ2-3; TRBD2 matches 9 bases. The CDR3 coding sequence is TGTGCCAGCAGCCGATATAGCGGGAGCGGCACAGATACGCAGTATTTT. Protein sequence: CASSRYSGSGTDTQYF.